This TCR beta chain appears in the sequencing data of a study of cytomegalovirus exposure and HLA in healthy donors. Libraries were prepared by immunoSEQ multiplex PCR; TCRdb keeps only in-frame clonotypes and omits some of them. This sample has 150,000 to 180,000 clones, with about 86% found just once. This clone was picked up one time. The clonotype comes from a human donor in good health. The sample comprised PBMCs.

CDR3 nucleotides: TGTGCCAGCAGGAGGACTAGCGGGGCTACACAAGAGACCCAGTACTTC. Translation: CASRRTSGATQETQYF. The genes are TRBV2 and TRBJ2-5, with 12 bases that match TRBD2. The CDR3 has 16 residues. CDR1 is SNHLY, CDR2 FYNNEI, per germline. V lost 6 bases to trimming and J lost 2 bases; unmatched junction nucleotides: 7.